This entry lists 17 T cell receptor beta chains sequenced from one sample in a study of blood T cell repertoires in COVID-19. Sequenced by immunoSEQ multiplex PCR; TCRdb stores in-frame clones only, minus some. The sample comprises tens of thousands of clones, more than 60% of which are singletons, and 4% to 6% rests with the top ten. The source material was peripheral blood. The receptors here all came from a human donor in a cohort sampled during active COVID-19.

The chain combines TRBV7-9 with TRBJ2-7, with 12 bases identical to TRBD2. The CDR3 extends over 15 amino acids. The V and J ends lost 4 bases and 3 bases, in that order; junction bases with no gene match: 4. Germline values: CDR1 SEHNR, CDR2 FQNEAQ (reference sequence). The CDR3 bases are TGTGCCAGCAGCTACGGACTAGCGGGGCTCTACGAGCAGTACTTC. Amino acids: CASSYGLAGLYEQYF.

CDR3 nucleotide sequence: TGTGCCAGCAGTCCTAGCGGGGGATACTCCTACGAGCAGTACTTC. Amino acid sequence: CASSPSGGYSYEQYF. The chain has TRBV27 and TRBJ2-7; 10 bases map to TRBD2. The CDR3 spans 15 residues. The trim removed 5 bases at V and 0 bases at J, leaving 4 bases unmatched. Germline V gene data show CDR1 as MNHEY and CDR2 as SMNVEV (reference sequence).

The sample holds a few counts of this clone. CDR3 sequence (DNA): TGCGCCAGCAGCTTGGCGGGACAGGGCAATCAGCCCCAGCATTTT. The encoded protein is CASSLAGQGNQPQHF. The chain uses TRBV5-1 and TRBJ1-5; 8 bases match TRBD1. The CDR3 is made up of 15 amino acids. Trimming cost V 0 bases and J 2 bases; bases outside gene matches: 1. From germline, CDR1 is SGHRS and CDR2 YFSETQ.

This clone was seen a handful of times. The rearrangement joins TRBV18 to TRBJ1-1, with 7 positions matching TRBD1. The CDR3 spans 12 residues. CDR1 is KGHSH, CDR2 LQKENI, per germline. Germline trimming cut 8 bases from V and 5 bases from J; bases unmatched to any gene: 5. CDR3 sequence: CASRSGGTEAFF. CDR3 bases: TGTGCCAGCCGTTCAGGGGGTACTGAAGCTTTCTTT.

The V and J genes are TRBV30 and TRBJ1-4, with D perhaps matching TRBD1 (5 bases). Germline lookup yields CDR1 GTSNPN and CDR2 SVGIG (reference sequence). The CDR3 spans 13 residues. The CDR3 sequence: CASDRGGHEKLFF. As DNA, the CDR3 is TGTGCTTCCGACAGAGGCGGCCATGAAAAACTGTTTTTT.

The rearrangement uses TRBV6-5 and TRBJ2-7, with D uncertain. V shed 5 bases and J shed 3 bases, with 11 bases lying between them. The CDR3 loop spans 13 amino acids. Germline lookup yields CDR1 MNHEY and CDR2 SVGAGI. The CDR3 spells CASSTPIYYEQYF. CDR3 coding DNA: TGTGCCAGCAGTACTCCGATTTACTACGAGCAGTACTTC.

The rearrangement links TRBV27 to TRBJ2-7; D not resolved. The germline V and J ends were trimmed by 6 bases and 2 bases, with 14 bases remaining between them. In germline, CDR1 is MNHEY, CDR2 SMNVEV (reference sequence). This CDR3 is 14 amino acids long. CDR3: CASSTIDTTYEQYF. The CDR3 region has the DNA TGTGCCAGCAGCACGATCGACACGACCTACGAGCAGTACTTC.

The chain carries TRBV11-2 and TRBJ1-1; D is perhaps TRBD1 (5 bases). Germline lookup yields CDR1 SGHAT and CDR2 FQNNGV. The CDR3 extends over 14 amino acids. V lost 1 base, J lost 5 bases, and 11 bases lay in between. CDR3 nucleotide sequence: TGTGCCAGCAGCTTAGTCAGGGAGGGGACTGAAGCTTTCTTT. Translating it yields CASSLVREGTEAFF.

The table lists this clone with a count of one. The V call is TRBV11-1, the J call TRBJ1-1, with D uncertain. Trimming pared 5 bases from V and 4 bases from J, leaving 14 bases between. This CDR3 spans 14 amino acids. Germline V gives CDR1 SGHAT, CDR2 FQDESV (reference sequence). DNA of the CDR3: TGTGCCAGCAGCATAACAGCGGGTGCCACTGAAGCTTTCTTT. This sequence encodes CASSITAGATEAFF. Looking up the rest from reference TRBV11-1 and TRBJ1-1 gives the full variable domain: EAEVAQSPRYKITEKSQAVAFWCDPISGHATLYWYRQILGQGPELLVQFQDESVVDDSQLPKDRFSAERLKGVDSTLKIQPAELGDSAMYLCASSITAGATEAFFGQGTRLTVV.

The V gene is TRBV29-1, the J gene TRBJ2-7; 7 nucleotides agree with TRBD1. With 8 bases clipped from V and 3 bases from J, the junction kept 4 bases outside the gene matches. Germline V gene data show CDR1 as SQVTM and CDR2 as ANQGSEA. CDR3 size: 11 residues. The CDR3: CSSRQGYEQYF. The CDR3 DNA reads TGCAGCTCCAGACAGGGCTACGAGCAGTACTTC.

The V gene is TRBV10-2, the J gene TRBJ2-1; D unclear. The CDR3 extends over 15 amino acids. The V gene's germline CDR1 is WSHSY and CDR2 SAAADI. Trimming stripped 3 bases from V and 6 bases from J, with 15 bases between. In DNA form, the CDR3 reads TGCGCCAGCAGTGACCTCACTAATGCCCTCAATGAGCAGTTCTTC. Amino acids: CASSDLTNALNEQFF.

This CDR3 is CACPGLTYNSPLHF. The CDR3 region has the DNA TGTGCCTGCCCGGGACTAACCTATAATTCACCCCTCCACTTT. This chain connects TRBV30 to TRBJ1-6; a weak D match, TRBD1 (5 bases). CDR3 length: 14 residues. Trimming cost V 6 bases and J 2 bases, with 11 bases left between them. Germline CDR1 and CDR2: GTSNPN and SVGIG (reference sequence).

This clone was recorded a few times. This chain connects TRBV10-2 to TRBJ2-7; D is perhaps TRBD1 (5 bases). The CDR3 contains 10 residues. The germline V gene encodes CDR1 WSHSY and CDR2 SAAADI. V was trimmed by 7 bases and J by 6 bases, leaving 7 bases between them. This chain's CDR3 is CASTQGEQYF. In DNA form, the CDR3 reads TGCGCCAGCACCCAGGGCGAGCAGTACTTC.

The CDR3 DNA is TGTGCCAGCAGCAAAGGTCCCAGAAACTATGGCTACACCTTC. Its translation is CASSKGPRNYGYTF. J is TRBJ1-2 and V is TRBV21-1; TRBD1 was called by the table and not checked on the DNA. TRBV21-1 is a pseudogene locus. This CDR3 region has 14 residues.

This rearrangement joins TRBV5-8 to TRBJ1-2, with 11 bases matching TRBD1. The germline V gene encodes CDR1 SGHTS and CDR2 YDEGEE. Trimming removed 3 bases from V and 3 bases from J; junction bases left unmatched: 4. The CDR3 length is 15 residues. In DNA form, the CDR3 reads TGTGCCAGCAGCTGGGACAGGGGGGGTGACTATGGCTACACCTTC. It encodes CASSWDRGGDYGYTF.

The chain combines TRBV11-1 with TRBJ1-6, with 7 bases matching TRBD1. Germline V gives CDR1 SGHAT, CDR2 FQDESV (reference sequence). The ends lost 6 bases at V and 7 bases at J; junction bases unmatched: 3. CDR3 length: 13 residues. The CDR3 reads CASRGQLNSPLHF. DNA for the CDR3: TGTGCCAGCAGGGGACAGTTGAATTCACCCCTCCACTTT.

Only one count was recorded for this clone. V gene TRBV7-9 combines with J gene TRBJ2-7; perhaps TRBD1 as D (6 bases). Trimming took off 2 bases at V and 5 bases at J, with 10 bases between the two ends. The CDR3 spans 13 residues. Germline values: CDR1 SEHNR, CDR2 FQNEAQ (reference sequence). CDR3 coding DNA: TGTGCCAGCAGCTTAAGCACAGGGAACGAGCAGTACTTC. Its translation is CASSLSTGNEQYF.